This TCR beta chain was documented in a study of response to subunit inactivated influenza vaccine. The CDR3 length is 13 residues. V dropped 4 bases and J dropped 3 bases, with 7 bases sitting between them. The V gene's germline CDR1 is MDHEN and CDR2 SYDVKM. TCRdb ran MiXCR on the RT-PCR reads and lists one entry per CDR3 protein. The table has around 490,000 distinct CDR3 sequences, roughly 8.2% seen once. This clonotype was picked up many times. The genes are TRBV28 and TRBJ2-1; D gene unclear. The clonotype was recovered from a man aged 50 to 69 who received an inactivated influenza vaccine. The sample in question was PBMCs from blood, obtained roughly 24 months after vaccination. CDR3 nucleotide sequence: TGTGCCAGCAGTTCTCCAAACTACAATGAGCAGTTCTTC. Its protein product is CASSSPNYNEQFF.